These T cell receptor beta chains were read from a single sample in a study of blood T cells in healthy people across ages. TCRdb fed the 5' RACE reads into MiXCR, producing one record per CDR3 protein. The sample carries roughly 800,000 distinct CDR3 sequences, 25% recorded once. These sequences were also reported in another study, on T cells of mothers and their children.

Sequencing was performed on blood. These receptors were collected from a boy between 5 and 17 years old in good health. Each CDR3 is given with its conserved first and last residue. D genes are given only for firm matches. Size is stated for part of the rows, as once, few or many counts, or as a class when the clone is expanded.

>few|TRBJ1-1|.|TRBV10-3
TGTGCCATCAGCACCCCGAACACTGAAGCTTTCTTT
CAISTPNTEAFF
>.|TRBJ2-5|.|TRBV29-1
TGCAGCGCCGAGTCTCGAGCCTCGGAGACCCAGTACTTC
CSAESRASETQYF
>few|TRBJ2-5|.|TRBV10-3
TGTGCCTCTCTTGACCCAGAGGGAGAGACCCAGTACTTC
CASLDPEGETQYF
>few|TRBJ2-1|.|TRBV7-2
TGTGCCAGCAGCTTAGCCGCCCCAGTCAATGAGCAGTTCTTC
CASSLAAPVNEQFF
>few|TRBJ2-2|.|TRBV2
TGTGCCAGCAGTAGAGCGGTAATCGGGGAGCTGTTTTTT
CASSRAVIGELFF
>.|TRBJ2-3|TRBD2|TRBV20-1
TGCAGTGCTAGCGACTCCGCCGTGACTAGCGGGAGAGTGTGGAACGCAGATACGCAGTATTTT
CSASDSAVTSGRVWNADTQYF
>few|TRBJ2-7|TRBD2|TRBV4-1
TGCGCCAGCAGCCAAGGGGGATCAGCGGGAGGGGTCTACGAGCAGTACTTC
CASSQGGSAGGVYEQYF
>.|TRBJ2-7|.|TRBV6-1
TGTGCCAGCAGTGAAGAATCCGCGATCCGGCAGTACTTC
CASSEESAIRQYF
>few|TRBJ2-5|.|TRBV9
TGTGCCAGCAGCGTAGGAGGCAGGGAAGAGACCCAGTACTTC
CASSVGGREETQYF
>.|TRBJ1-1|.|TRBV5-1
TGCGCCAGCCATCGGGGCCAGGACCTAATGAACACTGAAGCTTTCTTT
CASHRGQDLMNTEAFF
>.|TRBJ2-5|TRBD2|TRBV13
TGTGCCAGCAGCTTATTTAGAGCGGGGGTTCATGAGACCCAGTACTTC
CASSLFRAGVHETQYF
>.|TRBJ2-2|.|TRBV7-2
TGTGCCAGCAGCTGGCAGGGCAGGGGCCCGAACACCGGGGAGCTGTTTTTT
CASSWQGRGPNTGELFF
>.|TRBJ1-4|.|TRBV28
TGTGCCAGTGGGGGCGCAGCAACTAATGAAAAACTGTTTTTT
CASGGAATNEKLFF
>.|TRBJ1-4|.|TRBV10-1
TGCGCCAGCAGGGGACCCGCAGTACTGATGTCAACTAATGAAAAACTGTTTTTT
CASRGPAVLMSTNEKLFF
>few|TRBJ2-1|.|TRBV7-2
TGTGCCAGCAGCTTAGGACTACAACTTTACAATGAGCAGTTCTTC
CASSLGLQLYNEQFF
>.|TRBJ2-3|.|TRBV12-3/TRBV12-4
TGTGCCAGCACTGGGAACACAGATACGCAGTATTTT
CASTGNTDTQYF
>many|TRBJ2-6|.|TRBV20-1
TGCAGTGCTACAGACTCTGGGGCCAACGTCCTGACTTTC
CSATDSGANVLTF
>.|TRBJ2-7|.|TRBV6-6
TGTGCCAGCAGTTACGACACAGGGTCCTACGAGCAGTACTTC
CASSYDTGSYEQYF
>.|TRBJ2-7|.|TRBV20-1
TGCAGTCTAGGGAGCGCCTACGAGCAGTACTTC
CSLGSAYEQYF
>few|TRBJ1-5|.|TRBV6-6
TGTGCCAGCAGCCTGGACAGGCCCCAGCATTTT
CASSLDRPQHF
>.|TRBJ2-7|.|TRBV13
TGTGCCAGCAGCTTCCTGGCCTCCTACGAGCAGTACTTC
CASSFLASYEQYF
>few|TRBJ2-5|.|TRBV5-1
TGCGCCAGCAGCCGTTCGGGAGACAGTATAGAGACCCAGTACTTC
CASSRSGDSIETQYF
>few|TRBJ1-3|.|TRBV7-2
TGTGCCAGCAGCTTAGTGTCGGGGACCACTGGAAACACCATATATTTT
CASSLVSGTTGNTIYF
>few|TRBJ2-7|TRBD1|TRBV28
TGTGCCAGTGACAGGGGTACCTACGAGCAGTACTTC
CASDRGTYEQYF
>few|TRBJ2-7|TRBD2|TRBV3-1
TGTGCCAGCAAAGGCGGGAGCTCCTACGAGCAGTACTTC
CASKGGSSYEQYF
>.|TRBJ2-5|.|TRBV6-2/TRBV6-3
TGTGCCAGCAGTAAGCCGATACAGGAGACCCAGTACTTC
CASSKPIQETQYF
>few|TRBJ2-1|.|TRBV14
TGTGCCAGCAGCCGCTTAGGGTTATCCTACAATGAGCAGTTCTTC
CASSRLGLSYNEQFF
>.|TRBJ2-1|.|TRBV29-1
TGCAGCGTTGATCCGCGGGACCAAGCCTACAATGAGCAGTTCTTC
CSVDPRDQAYNEQFF
>few|TRBJ2-1|.|TRBV20-1
TGCAGTGCTAGGAAAACAGGGCCCTCCAATTACAATGAGCAGTTCTTC
CSARKTGPSNYNEQFF
>.|TRBJ2-7|.|TRBV2
TGTGCCAGCAGTGAAAGCCCTAACGAGCAGTACTTC
CASSESPNEQYF
>.|TRBJ2-1|.|TRBV7-3
TGTGCCAGCAGCGTCGTGGGGACTGAGCAGTTCTTC
CASSVVGTEQFF
>.|TRBJ1-3|.|TRBV9
TGTGCCAGCAGCGTAGCTGGACGGGGAAACACCATATATTTT
CASSVAGRGNTIYF
>.|TRBJ1-2|.|TRBV2
TGTGCCAGCAAAGAGGGAGGCGGCTACACCTTC
CASKEGGGYTF
>few|TRBJ2-5|.|TRBV2
TGTGCCAGCAGGCAAACGGGCCCAGAAAGGGAGACCCAGTACTTC
CASRQTGPERETQYF
>few|TRBJ2-7|TRBD1|TRBV29-1
TGCAGCGTCGAAGGGACAGGACAAACCTACGAGCAGTACTTC
CSVEGTGQTYEQYF
>few|TRBJ2-2|TRBD1|TRBV15
TGTGCCACCAGCAGAAAACTAGGGGGCACGAACACCGGGGAGCTGTTTTTT
CATSRKLGGTNTGELFF
>.|TRBJ2-5|.|TRBV19
TGTGCCAGTAGTATAGTATCCGGAGAGACCCAGTACTTC
CASSIVSGETQYF
>few|TRBJ1-1|.|TRBV25-1
TGTGCCAGCACCTCTCCGGCAGGCCCGAACACTGAAGCTTTCTTT
CASTSPAGPNTEAFF
>.|TRBJ1-2|.|TRBV20-1
TGCAGTGCTAGCAGGGGAACACTTAAATTTGGCTATGGCTACACCTTC
CSASRGTLKFGYGYTF
>few|TRBJ2-3|.|TRBV13
TGTGCCAGCCCCTTTGGGCGATCGCAGTATTTT
CASPFGRSQYF
>.|TRBJ1-5|.|TRBV7-2
TGTGCCAGCAGCTTAGCGTATAGCAATCAGCCCCAGCATTTT
CASSLAYSNQPQHF
>.|TRBJ1-1|.|TRBV7-8
TGTGCCAGCAACCTAAACGCGGGGAACACTGAAGCTTTCTTT
CASNLNAGNTEAFF
>few|TRBJ2-7|.|TRBV12-1
TGTGCCAGCAGCTTCCAGGGACAGAGAGCTTCCTACGAGCAGTACTTC
CASSFQGQRASYEQYF
>once|TRBJ2-2|TRBD1|TRBV7-9
TGTGCCAGCAGCTTCGGGACAGGGAGTAGCACCGGGGAGCTGTTTTTT
CASSFGTGSSTGELFF
>few|TRBJ1-5|TRBD1|TRBV7-6
TGTGCCAGCAGCGCCGGGACAGGGGCTCAGCCCCAGCATTTT
CASSAGTGAQPQHF
>.|TRBJ2-5|.|TRBV7-6
TGTGCCAGCAGCTTAAGACGAAGCGACGAGACCCAGTACTTC
CASSLRRSDETQYF